This T cell receptor (beta chain) is from a study of control samples from healthy donors and cancer patients. V lost 5 bases and J lost 4; bases outside the gene matches: 5. The CDR3 covers 14 residues. CDR1 SGHTA and CDR2 FQGNSA come from the germline V gene. Assay used: immunoSEQ multiplex PCR; TCRdb lists only in-frame clones, some missing. The data hold 110,000 or so clones, with 83% observed a single time. This clone was counted once. Input material: blood. The source is a woman aged 50 to 60 in good health. The rearrangement uses TRBV7-2 and TRBJ2-5; 9 nucleotides match TRBD2. CDR3 nucleotides: TGTGCCAGCAGCCCGGGACTAGCAACAGAGACCCAGTACTTC. Protein sequence: CASSPGLATETQYF.